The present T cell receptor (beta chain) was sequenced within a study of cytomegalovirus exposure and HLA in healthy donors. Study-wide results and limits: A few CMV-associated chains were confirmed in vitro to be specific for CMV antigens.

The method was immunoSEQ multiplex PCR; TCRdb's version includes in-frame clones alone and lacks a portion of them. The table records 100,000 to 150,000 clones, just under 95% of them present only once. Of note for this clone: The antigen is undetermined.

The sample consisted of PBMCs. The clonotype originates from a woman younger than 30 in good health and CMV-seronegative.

This chain's CDR3 is CAWSGGQGDQPQHF. CDR3 coding DNA: TGTGCCTGGAGTGGAGGACAGGGTGATCAGCCCCAGCATTTT. This rearrangement joins TRBV30 to TRBJ1-5; 8 bases align to TRBD1. Per the germline V gene, CDR1 is GTSNPN and CDR2 is SVGIG (reference sequence). With 1 base clipped from V and 5 bases from J, the junction kept 4 bases outside the gene matches. The CDR3 loop spans 14 amino acids.